What follows are 26 T cell receptor beta chains derived from one specimen sequenced in a study of blood T cells in healthy people across ages. The use of a sample-barcoded 5' primer and a J-beta primer mix characterized a second PCR of roughly 6 to 11 cycles. Using its own MiXCR run on the 5' RACE reads, TCRdb lists one record per CDR3 protein. The table shows 850,000 or so distinct CDR3 sequences, with 29% occurring only once. Material: blood. Source of these receptors: a woman over 75 in good health.

A remark on this clonotype: This sequence may be a read error, since a much larger clone differs from it by one base. The rearrangement uses TRBV20-1 and TRBJ2-7, with D possibly called TRBD1 or TRBD2 (5 bases each). This CDR3 is built from 12 residues. Trimming removed 5 bases at V and 10 bases at J, with 18 bases between. The germline CDR1 and CDR2 sequences are DFQATT and SNEGSKA (reference sequence). The CDR3 loop reads CSAGAGLEAQYF. In DNA form, the CDR3 reads TGCAGTGCTGGGGCAGGGTTGGAGGCCCAGTACTTC.

Notes on this clonotype: Sequence at one end of the junction differs from germline and may be a read error. The chain is built from TRBV12-3 or TRBV12-4 and TRBJ2-4, with D possibly matching TRBD2 (5 bases). The J call may not be correct, given that the DNA end is closer to TRBJ2-7. The CDR3 extends over 13 amino acids. The CDR3 reads CVSAGLRGYEQYF. The CDR3 coding sequence is TGTGTCAGCGCTGGGCTACGGGGTTACGAGCAGTACTTC.

Regarding this clonotype: This may be a read error, as it is one base from a much larger clone. The genes are TRBV12-3 or TRBV12-4 and TRBJ2-1; 11 bases agree with TRBD1. This CDR3 has 15 amino acids. The CDR3: CASSLGTGGCNEQFF. The CDR3 DNA reads as TGTGCCAGCAGCTTAGGGACAGGGGGGTGCAATGAGCAGTTCTTC.

This clonotype turned up a few times. This chain uses TRBV28 with TRBJ2-3; TRBD2 matches at 10 bases. Germline V CDR1 and CDR2: MDHEN, SYDVKM. The CDR3 is 18 residues long. The V segment lost 2 bases and the J segment 2 bases; nucleotides outside the gene matches: 10. Here the CDR3 DNA reads TGTGCCAGCAGTTTAGCCGGACTAGCGGCACTGACCACAGATACGCAGTATTTT. Its protein is CASSLAGLAALTTDTQYF. Combining the CDR3 with reference TRBV28 and TRBJ2-3 gives the whole variable domain DVKVTQSSRYLVKRTGEKVFLECVQDMDHENMFWYRQDPGLGLRLIYFSYDVKMKEKGDIPEGYSVSREKKERFSLILESASTNQTSMYLCASSLAGLAALTTDTQYFGPGTRLTVL.

The CDR3 DNA is TGTGCCAGCAGCCCGGTGTGGGCCCTCTACGCAGATACGCAGTATTTT. Translated: CASSPVWALYADTQYF. The chain links TRBV11-2 to TRBJ2-3; D ambiguous. This CDR3 spans 16 amino acids. Between the trimmed V and J ends, which lost 5 bases and 4 bases, there was a span of 19 bases. In germline, CDR1 is SGHAT, CDR2 FQNNGV.

The V and J genes are TRBV12-3 or TRBV12-4 and TRBJ1-2; D is possibly TRBD1 (6 bases). Trimming removed 0 bases from V and 7 bases from J, with 12 bases in between. The CDR3 consists of 14 residues. The CDR3 sequence is CASSLAGQLSGYTF. CDR3 nucleotides: TGTGCCAGCAGTTTAGCCGGACAGCTATCTGGCTACACCTTC.

Only a few counts were recorded for this clonotype. CDR3 sequence (DNA): TGTGCCAGCAGTTTAGGAGAGACAGGATTTTATAATTCACCCCTCCACTTT. Translated, it gives CASSLGETGFYNSPLHF. The gene calls are TRBV12-3 or TRBV12-4 and TRBJ1-6; D possibly corresponds to TRBD1 (6 bases). The V end lost 1 base, the J end lost 4 bases, and 14 bases lay between the germline ends. The CDR3 spans 17 residues.

There are many counts of this clonotype. The chain couples TRBV27 to TRBJ2-3; 7 nucleotides agree with TRBD1. The germline CDR1 and CDR2 sequences are MNHEY and SMNVEV (reference sequence). The CDR3 is 14 residues long. The V and J ends lost 5 bases and 4 bases, in that order; junction bases with no gene match: 6. The DNA for the CDR3 is TGTGCCAGCAGTAAGACAGGGAACCCAGATACGCAGTATTTT. Translating gives CASSKTGNPDTQYF.

This clonotype was observed many times. The V gene is TRBV5-1, the J gene TRBJ2-1; the match to TRBD2 covers 7 bases. This CDR3 is built from 14 residues. The germline gives CDR1 SGHRS, CDR2 YFSETQ. V lost 4 bases and J lost 5; bases outside the gene matches: 6. Written as DNA, the CDR3 is TGCGCCAGCAGCCCCGGACTAGTAGACAATGAGCAGTTCTTC. It encodes CASSPGLVDNEQFF. The full variable domain, with the rest looked up from reference TRBV5-1 and TRBJ2-1, is KAGVTQTPRYLIKTRGQQVTLSCSPISGHRSVSWYQQTPGQGLQFLFEYFSETQRNKGNFPGRFSGRQFSNSRSEMNVSTLELGDSALYLCASSPGLVDNEQFFGPGTRLTVL.

A note on this clonotype: A much larger clone differs by one base, so this may be a read error. The chain has TRBV12-3 or TRBV12-4 and TRBJ2-2, with a tentative D call TRBD2 (5 bases). The CDR3 contains 12 residues. The CDR3 sequence: CASSRLTGERFF. As DNA, the CDR3 is TGTGCCAGCAGTCGGCTCACCGGGGAGCGGTTTTTT.

CDR3 region: CSAYSGGGDTQYF. As DNA, the CDR3 is TGCAGTGCCTACTCAGGGGGCGGCGATACGCAGTATTTT. The V call is TRBV20-1, the J call TRBJ2-3; 8 positions agree with TRBD1. CDR3 size: 13 residues. The trim removed 6 bases at V and 6 bases at J, leaving 8 bases unmatched. The germline gives CDR1 DFQATT, CDR2 SNEGSKA (reference sequence).

Comment on this clonotype: Just one base apart from a much larger clone, this may be a read error. The CDR3 sequence is CSARERGVVGEQFF. CDR3 bases: TGCAGTGCTAGAGAGCGAGGGGTAGTCGGTGAGCAGTTCTTC. J is TRBJ2-1 and V is TRBV20-1, with D possibly called TRBD1 or TRBD2 (5 bases each). With 0 bases removed from V and 9 bases from J, the gap between germline ends came to 15 bases. CDR1 is DFQATT, CDR2 SNEGSKA, per germline (reference sequence). CDR3 size: 14 residues.

This clonotype has just a few counts. A read error may explain this, as a much larger clone is one base away. The gene calls are TRBV10-1 and TRBJ2-5; TRBD2 aligns across 12 bases. CDR3 size: 15 residues. Trimming removed 2 bases from V and 7 bases from J; junction bases left unmatched: 5. Germline V CDR1 and CDR2: WNHNN, SYGVQD (reference sequence). The CDR3 bases are TGCGCCAGCAGTGAGACTAGCGGGGGGATAGGGACCCAGTACTTC. Its protein product is CASSETSGGIGTQYF.

Comments on this clonotype: Just one base apart from a much larger clone, this may be a read error. The gene calls are TRBV7-9 and TRBJ1-2, with unresolved D. The CDR3 length is 13 residues. Per the germline V gene, CDR1 is SEHNR and CDR2 is FQNEAQ (reference sequence). CDR3 in DNA: TGTGCCAGCAGCTTAACGGCTCAAAATGGCTACATCTTC. It is translated as CASSLTAQNGYIF.

This clonotype was found many times. The rearrangement links TRBV4-2 to TRBJ2-3; TRBD2 aligns across 7 bases. CDR3 length: 15 amino acids. J was trimmed by 6 bases and V by 0 bases; bases with no gene match: 6. From germline, CDR1 is LGHNA and CDR2 YNFKEQ. CDR3 coding DNA: TGTGCCAGCAGCCAAGACGAACTAGCGTCGGATACGCAGTATTTT. Translation gives CASSQDELASDTQYF.

This clonotype turned up a few times. The J gene is TRBJ1-1, the V gene TRBV10-3; D gene ambiguous. The CDR3 covers 15 residues. The V and J ends lost 7 bases and 1 base respectively, with 16 bases between them. CDR1 and CDR2 (germline): ENHRY, SYGVKD. This CDR3 is CAITPTGRSNTEAFF. CDR3 coding DNA: TGTGCCATCACACCCACGGGCCGGTCGAACACTGAAGCTTTCTTT.

The rearrangement uses TRBV7-8 and TRBJ2-7; D gene ambiguous. Germline lookup yields CDR1 SGHVS and CDR2 FQNEAQ. V dropped 7 bases and J dropped 7 bases, with 20 bases sitting between them. This CDR3 is 14 amino acids long. The chain's CDR3 is CASTSTEQRNEQYF. DNA of the CDR3: TGTGCCAGCACTTCAACTGAGCAGAGAAATGAGCAGTACTTC.

This clonotype was detected ten times or more. The V and J genes are TRBV6-2 or TRBV6-3 and TRBJ2-1; TRBD2 matches 10 bases. Looked up from germline, CDR1 is MNHEY and CDR2 is SVGEGT. V lost 2 bases, J lost 5 bases, and 18 bases stayed unmatched. This CDR3 comprises 20 residues. This CDR3 reads CASSYPGGAGGPRRNNEQFF. The CDR3 DNA follows: TGTGCCAGCAGTTACCCAGGGGGAGCGGGGGGGCCGAGGAGGAACAATGAGCAGTTCTTC.

This clonotype was detected ten times or more. This chain connects TRBV18 to TRBJ2-5, with 7 bases lining up with TRBD2. Unmatched junction bases numbered 6, after V lost 6 bases and J lost 2 bases. The CDR3 loop spans 14 amino acids. The germline gives CDR1 KGHSH, CDR2 LQKENI. This CDR3 reads CASSPGGSQETQYF. DNA of the CDR3: TGTGCCAGCTCTCCGGGGGGATCTCAAGAGACCCAGTACTTC.

In this sample, this clonotype turned up a few times. A much larger clone differs by one base, so this may be a read error. The chain employs TRBV11-2 and TRBJ2-1; weak D call: TRBD2 (5 bases). Between the trimmed V and J ends, which lost 5 bases and 7 bases, there was a span of 18 bases. Per germline, CDR1 SGHAT and CDR2 FQNNGV. CDR3 length: 15 amino acids. The DNA for the CDR3 is TGTGCCAGCAGCCAGCGGAGGCAGGTGGGGAATGAGCAGTTCTTC. As protein: CASSQRRQVGNEQFF.

The chain employs TRBV5-6 and TRBJ2-7; D possibly matches TRBD1 or TRBD2 (5 bases each). The CDR3 has 15 amino acids. Trimming removed 3 bases at V and 2 bases at J, with 15 bases between. The germline gives CDR1 SGHDT, CDR2 YYEEEE. CDR3 sequence: CASSYPGRGAYEQYF. CDR3 in DNA: TGTGCCAGCAGCTACCCAGGACGGGGCGCCTACGAGCAGTACTTC.

The genes are TRBV15 and TRBJ1-4; D unresolved. Germline V gives CDR1 LNHNV, CDR2 YYDKDF (reference sequence). The CDR3 is made up of 18 amino acids. V gave up 0 bases and J gave up 5 bases, with 19 bases separating them. CDR3 amino acids: CATSRDLGRAASNEKLFF. The CDR3 DNA is TGTGCCACCAGCAGAGATCTCGGGAGGGCCGCGTCCAATGAAAAACTGTTTTTT.

Comment on this clonotype: A read error may explain this, as a much larger clone is one base away. V usage is TRBV18 and J usage is TRBJ2-1; TRBD1 matches at 9 bases. The J call may be incorrect, as the DNA end agrees better with TRBJ2-7. Germline loops: CDR1 KGHSH, CDR2 LQKENI. The CDR3 length is 16 residues. The CDR3 DNA reads as TGTGCCAGCTCACCACAAGGGACAGGGATTTACAATGAGCAGTACTTC. This gives the protein CASSPQGTGIYNEQYF.

As regards this clonotype: The junction differs from germline at one of its ends, possibly a read error. The chain combines TRBV12-3 or TRBV12-4 with TRBJ2-7; no clear D. The J call may be incorrect, as the DNA end agrees better with TRBJ2-5. The CDR3 is made up of 17 amino acids. The DNA for the CDR3 is TGTGCCCGCAGTACTCGACTGGATGGGGTGAAAAGGGAGACCCAGTACTTC. Amino acids: CARSTRLDGVKRETQYF.

This clonotype was observed many times. CDR3 sequence reads: CASSWGTSGGPQGTQYF. The CDR3 DNA reads as TGTGCCAGCAGCTGGGGGACTAGCGGGGGGCCGCAGGGGACCCAGTACTTC. The V and J genes are TRBV7-2 and TRBJ2-5; 15 nucleotides align to TRBD2. CDR3 length: 17 residues. Trimming took 4 bases from V and 7 from J; bases not matched to a gene: 10. Germline-derived CDR1 and CDR2 are SGHTA and FQGNSA. Full variable domain (outside the CDR3, taken from reference TRBV7-2 and TRBJ2-5): GAGVSQSPSNKVTEKGKDVELRCDPISGHTALYWYRQSLGQGLEFLIYFQGNSAPDKSGLPSDRFSAERTGGSVSTLTIQRTQQEDSAVYLCASSWGTSGGPQGTQYFGPGTRLLVL.

This clonotype was counted many times. This rearrangement joins TRBV20-1 to TRBJ2-4, with 7 bases fitting TRBD1. V shed 4 bases, J shed 0 bases, and the junction held 12 bases outside the gene matches. The germline CDR1 and CDR2 sequences are DFQATT and SNEGSKA (reference sequence). The CDR3 sequence is 17 residues long. CDR3 protein: CSAKGQELVLAKNIQYF. The CDR3 bases are TGCAGTGCTAAAGGACAGGAATTAGTACTAGCCAAAAACATTCAGTACTTC.